These 22 T cell receptor beta chains share one sample of origin, sequenced in a study of cytomegalovirus exposure and HLA in healthy donors. Both 60 Vbeta primers and 13 Jbeta primers went into the PCR. Generated by immunoSEQ multiplex PCR, the TCRdb table keeps only in-frame clones and is missing some. The sample has 55,000 to 80,000 clones; roughly 80% are singletons. The sequencing input was PBMCs. The receptors here all came from a woman in her forties in good health and CMV-seropositive.

The V call is TRBV6-1, the J call TRBJ1-1, with 10 bases aligning to TRBD1. Trimming took 3 bases from V and 10 from J; bases not matched to a gene: 5. CDR3 size: 13 residues. Per germline, CDR1 MNHNS and CDR2 SASEGT. The CDR3 DNA sequence: TGTGCCAGCAGTGAGGGGACAGGGGTGAGAGCTTTCTTT. As protein: CASSEGTGVRAFF.

V gene TRBV30 combines with J gene TRBJ2-7, with unresolved D. Per germline, CDR1 GTSNPN and CDR2 SVGIG (reference sequence). The V end was cut by 4 bases, the J end by 1 base, with 8 bases between. CDR3 length equals 12 residues. CDR3 nucleotides: TGTGCCTGGATAGACACTTCCTACGAGCAGTACTTC. It is translated as CAWIDTSYEQYF.

The chain has TRBV29-1 and TRBJ1-1, with 8 bases that match TRBD1. The germline V gene has CDR1 SQVTM and CDR2 ANQGSEA. With V trimmed by 6 bases and J by 5 bases, 8 bases remained unmatched. The CDR3 runs 13 residues. CDR3 loop: CSVHGQGGTEAFF. For the CDR3, the DNA is TGCAGCGTCCATGGACAGGGAGGGACTGAAGCTTTCTTT.

V and J are TRBV5-6 and TRBJ2-4; D possibly corresponds to TRBD1 (6 bases). The CDR3 length is 12 residues. Germline V gene lookup returns CDR1 SGHDT and CDR2 YYEEEE. V was trimmed by 4 bases and J by 7 bases, leaving 9 bases between them. In DNA, the CDR3 is TGTGCCAGCAGCAAAGGACAGAACATTCAGTACTTC. Translating gives CASSKGQNIQYF.

This clone was picked up a small number of times. The chain's CDR3 is CASSHRGGHEQYF. CDR3 DNA sequence: TGTGCCAGCAGCCATAGGGGGGGCCACGAGCAGTACTTC. V usage is TRBV5-5 and J usage is TRBJ2-7; D is perhaps TRBD2 (7 bases). V lost 4 bases and J lost 5, with 13 bases in between. This CDR3 spans 13 amino acids. Germline CDR1 reads SGHKS; CDR2 reads YYEKEE (reference sequence). The full variable domain, rest sourced from reference TRBV5-5 and TRBJ2-7, is DAGVTQSPTHLIKTRGQQVTLRCSPISGHKSVSWYQQVLGQGPQFIFQYYEKEERGRGNFPDRFSARQFPNYSSELNVNALLLGDSALYLCASSHRGGHEQYFGPGTRLTVT.

The gene calls are TRBV19 and TRBJ2-7; tentative D call: TRBD1 (6 bases). Germline V gives CDR1 LNHDA, CDR2 SQIVND (reference sequence). The CDR3 has 14 amino acids. V lost 6 bases and J lost 0, with 12 bases in between. The CDR3 coding sequence is TGTGCCAGTAGCCCGACAGGACACTCCTACGAGCAGTACTTC. As protein: CASSPTGHSYEQYF.

This clone was recorded once. The chain recombines TRBV6-1 with TRBJ2-3, with 8 bases lining up with TRBD2. V was clipped by 0 bases and J by 5 bases; unmatched bases: 7. The germline V gene encodes CDR1 MNHNS and CDR2 SASEGT. CDR3 length: 16 residues. CDR3 loop: CASSEARGGWEDTQYF. DNA for the CDR3: TGTGCCAGCAGTGAAGCCCGGGGGGGCTGGGAAGATACGCAGTATTTT.

V is TRBV6-1 and J is TRBJ1-2; D gene uncertain. V shed 3 bases and J shed 1 base, with 6 bases lying between them. Germline V gene sequence: CDR1 MNHNS, CDR2 SASEGT. This CDR3 has 13 amino acids. The CDR3 bases are TGTGCCAGCAGTGAGCGGATTAACTATGGCTACACCTTC. Translation: CASSERINYGYTF.

CDR3 sequence reads: CASSLDRGLPYEQYF. The CDR3 nucleotides read TGTGCCAGCAGCTTGGACAGGGGTCTTCCCTACGAGCAGTACTTC. The chain couples TRBV5-8 to TRBJ2-7, with 7 bases matching TRBD1. V was pared by 0 bases and J by 2 bases, with 5 bases of the junction left unmatched. Germline V gene lookup returns CDR1 SGHTS and CDR2 YDEGEE. The CDR3 has 15 residues.

The chain uses TRBV2 and TRBJ2-5; 10 bases match TRBD1. V was clipped by 8 bases and J by 2 bases; unmatched bases: 11. CDR3 length: 16 amino acids. The germline gives CDR1 SNHLY, CDR2 FYNNEI. The CDR3 sequence is CASFGPGQGPQETQYF. In DNA form, the CDR3 reads TGTGCCAGCTTTGGCCCGGGACAGGGGCCACAAGAGACCCAGTACTTC.

In its sample, this clone was seen once. The chain couples TRBV15 to TRBJ2-1; maybe TRBD2 (5 bases). Germline V gene data show CDR1 as LNHNV and CDR2 as YYDKDF (reference sequence). Deletions cut 2 bases from V and 4 bases from J, with 15 bases between. CDR3 length: 16 amino acids. CDR3 region: CATSRPPEGVYNEQFF. CDR3 coding DNA: TGTGCCACCAGCAGACCCCCCGAGGGAGTTTACAATGAGCAGTTCTTC.

V gene TRBV6-6 combines with J gene TRBJ1-4; no reliable D call. The CDR3 is made up of 13 amino acids. CDR1 and CDR2 from the germline V gene are MNHNY and SVGAGI (reference sequence). With 7 bases removed from V and 8 bases from J, the gap between germline ends came to 14 bases. CDR3 DNA sequence: TGTGCCAGCACCCGAGGAGGGCGGGAAAAACTGTTTTTT. Translated: CASTRGGREKLFF.

In its sample, this clone was seen once. The genes are TRBV12-5 and TRBJ1-1; D possibly corresponds to TRBD1 (5 bases). This CDR3 spans 13 amino acids. Germline CDR1 and CDR2: LGHNT and FRNRAP. V was clipped by 6 bases and J by 0 bases, with 8 bases between them. The CDR3 DNA reads TGTGCTAGTGGCCCGGACATGAACACTGAAGCTTTCTTT. This codes for CASGPDMNTEAFF. Drawing the rest from reference TRBV12-5 and TRBJ1-1, the complete variable domain is DARVTQTPRHKVTEMGQEVTMRCQPILGHNTVFWYRQTMMQGLELLAYFRNRAPLDDSGMPKDRFSAEMPDATLATLKIQPSEPRDSAVYFCASGPDMNTEAFFGQGTRLTVV.

The V and J genes are TRBV27 and TRBJ1-4; possible D gene TRBD1, 6 bases. Trimming left V 8 bases short and J 3 bases short, with 16 bases between. Germline assignment: CDR1 MNHEY and CDR2 SMNVEV (reference sequence). The CDR3 contains 15 residues. The CDR3, as DNA: TGTGCCAGCGCACCCGCAGGGGCGTCTAATGAAAAACTGTTTTTT. This translates into CASAPAGASNEKLFF.

The V call is TRBV7-2, the J call TRBJ2-2; 15 bases line up with TRBD2. Looked up from germline, CDR1 is SGHTA and CDR2 is FQGNSA. The CDR3 loop spans 18 amino acids. The junction had 9 bases not matched to a gene; V was cut back by 5 bases and J by 5 bases. Here the CDR3 DNA reads TGTGCCAGCAGCCGAAGGACTAGCGGGGGGGCCAAGACCGGGGAGCTGTTTTTT. Residues: CASSRRTSGGAKTGELFF.

V and J are TRBV7-9 and TRBJ1-5; no definite D call. CDR1 and CDR2 from the germline V gene are SEHNR and FQNEAQ (reference sequence). The CDR3 is 16 amino acids. Trimming cost V 3 bases and J 2 bases, with 14 bases left between them. CDR3 sequence (DNA): TGTGCCAGCAGCTTCTGGGGTGCGGAGGGCAATCAGCCCCAGCATTTT. This codes for CASSFWGAEGNQPQHF.

The rearrangement links TRBV6-1 to TRBJ2-3; 14 bases line up with TRBD2. The CDR3 runs to 15 residues. Germline lookup yields CDR1 MNHNS and CDR2 SASEGT. The V gene end was trimmed by 4 bases and the J gene end by 6 bases; junction bases not matched to a gene: 3. In DNA form, the CDR3 reads TGTGCCAGCAGTGGGACTAGCGGGGGGTTTGATACGCAGTATTTT. Its protein is CASSGTSGGFDTQYF.

The count of this clone is one. The chain carries TRBV4-1 and TRBJ2-3; D remains unclear. Germline CDR1 and CDR2: MGHRA and YSYEKL. CDR3 size: 14 residues. V dropped 0 bases and J dropped 4 bases, with 8 bases sitting between them. The CDR3 sequence is CASSQEKVADTQYF. The CDR3 nucleotides are TGCGCCAGCAGCCAAGAAAAAGTAGCAGATACGCAGTATTTT.

V gene TRBV5-1 combines with J gene TRBJ2-5, with 7 positions matching TRBD2. The length of the CDR3 is 24 residues. CDR1 SGHRS and CDR2 YFSETQ come from the germline V gene. Trimming at V came to 3 bases and at J to 4 bases, leaving 36 bases not matched to a gene. CDR3: CASSSWVAGVQETQYSYPPETQYF. CDR3 DNA sequence: TGCGCCAGCAGCTCATGGGTCGCGGGGGTCCAAGAGACCCAGTACTCATACCCCCCAGAGACCCAGTACTTC.

The chain links TRBV5-4 to TRBJ2-2; 12 bases map to TRBD1. CDR1 SGHNT and CDR2 YYREEE come from the germline V gene (reference sequence). There are 16 residues in the CDR3. V shed 3 bases, J shed 4 bases, and the junction held 4 bases outside the gene matches. The CDR3 sequence is CASSSGTGGPTGELFF. The CDR3 DNA reads as TGTGCCAGCAGCTCCGGGACAGGGGGCCCCACCGGGGAGCTGTTTTTT.

The chain couples TRBV10-3 to TRBJ1-5; TRBD1 aligns across 8 bases. V dropped 4 bases and J dropped 3; count of bases not matched to a gene: 5. The CDR3 covers 15 residues. Germline-derived CDR1 and CDR2 are ENHRY and SYGVKD. CDR3: CAISGNRGNNQPQHF. For the CDR3, the DNA is TGTGCCATCAGTGGAAACAGGGGGAACAATCAGCCCCAGCATTTT.

This sequence joins TRBV28 and TRBJ2-3, with 14 bases that match TRBD2. The J segment lost 8 bases and the V segment lost 4 bases, leaving 5 bases of the junction unmatched. This CDR3 is built from 15 residues. Per the germline V gene, CDR1 is MDHEN and CDR2 is SYDVKM. Here the CDR3 DNA reads TGTGCCAGCAGTTCGGTGGGACTAGCGGGGGTTACGCAGTATTTT. Protein: CASSSVGLAGVTQYF.